This T cell receptor (beta chain) was documented in a study of CD4 T cells in relation to SARS-CoV-2 and coronaviruses (dated by TCRdb to about 2021). Describing the broader study: Across all 12 patients in the full convalescent cohort, ages ranged from about 21 to 80 years, with a median of 38. Shared crossreactive spike epitopes were mapped to their HLA restriction using patient-derived lymphoblastoid cell lines. A different TCR-beta assay, based on Illumina, was used to sequence expansion assays from other donors in the study. At the level of individual TCR clonotypes, the study measured memory CD4+ T cell crossreactivity between SARS-CoV-2 spike protein and common cold coronavirus spike proteins. Among the roughly twelve convalescent patients, 8 males and 4 females were included, and two of the subjects were Hispanic. The Adaptive Biotechnologies TCR-sequencing kit was used for samples from three pre-COVID donors and for the naive versus memory experiments, whereas the other data were Illumina-based. On the study overall, not on this receptor specifically: Roughly 64% of donors had memory CD4+ clonotypes that crossrecognized SARS-CoV-2 and at least one common cold coronavirus spike. The study was limited by small numbers of patients and tested TCRs. Because no donor provided both pre-pandemic and post-infection samples, tracing the source of pre-existing responses was limited. Because the crossreactivity analysis focused on spike protein, crossreactivity against other viral proteins was not assessed. Naive versus memory sequencing indicated that memory recall responses, rather than primary responses primed during culture, are detected by the assay. Significantly weaker SARS-CoV-2-driven expansion was shown by crossreactive clones than by monoreactive clones, consistent with antigenic imprinting.

With respect to this clone: The antigen it binds to is not known. No much larger clonotype is one base removed from it; base qualities were not supplied.

From the germline V gene (reference sequence), CDR1 is LNHDA and CDR2 is SQIVND. Ends trimmed: V by 5 bases, J by 4 bases; bases unmatched to a gene: 5. There are 14 amino acids in the CDR3, from cysteine to phenylalanine inclusive. The retained sequence is limited to the CDR3, 42 bases, with the frame set at the first base. Naive and memory CD4+ T cells were separated from cryopreserved PBMCs by CD4 enrichment followed by EasySep naive CD4+ T cell enrichment. Ficoll-Paque PLUS gradient centrifugation was used to isolate PBMCs from leukapheresis product or whole blood. PBMCs were either cryopreserved at -140°C or used fresh in the expansion assay. The QIAamp Micro DNA Kit was used to extract genomic DNA from the CD4+ T cells. Uncultured naive and memory CD4+ T cell DNA received deep-resolution immunoSEQ TCR-beta sequencing. The paper's data handling went like this. During preprocessing, nonproductive sequences were removed, along with CDR3s that did not begin with C, did not end with F or W, or were shorter than 7 amino acids. Cultured and uncultured naive and memory CD4+ repertoires were searched for previously identified spike- and CEF-reactive CDR3s. After three terminal residues were trimmed from each end, CDR3 homology was quantified as pairwise Levenshtein distance using the stringdist R package. TCRdb limited this immuneACCESS table to in-frame rearrangements with V and J called. A share of clones is missing; checked studies link under half to unresolved V genes, and the rest is unexplained. The DNA was the basis for D and trimming; V, J and clone size are from that table. The sample has 35,000 to 40,000 clones on record, 80% to 90% of them singletons. About 3% of the sample comes from the top ten.

Sample: memory CD4+ T cells from PBMCs. This sample's cell subset or site label indicates: memory (non-naive) CD4+ T cells. Rearrangement joined TRBV19 to TRBJ2-1; 7 central nucleotides agree with TRBD2. The sequence was obtained from an adult with COVID-19. The CDR3 sequence is CASSAAGLYNEQFF. The DNA sequence follows: TGTGCCAGTAGTGCAGCGGGACTTTACAATGAGCAGTTCTTC.